This T cell receptor beta chain was recovered during a study of T cells in localized non-small cell lung cancer. General observations from the study: Tumor showed lower T cell clonality than uninvolved adjacent lung, where it was highest. A median of about 50 clones ranked among the top 100 in tumor appeared in adjacent lung. Longer overall survival accompanied higher blood T cell density.

This clone came up once. As yet, its antigen is unknown. Measured with immunoSEQ multiplex PCR; TCRdb has only the in-frame clones, and not every one. The top ten clones hold 5.5% to 7.5% of a sample with fewer than 25,000 clones, roughly 88% of them seen once. This clonotype was sampled from a man aged 40 to 69 with stage II lung adenocarcinoma. The sample here was PBMCs, taken before any cancer treatment.

The CDR3 DNA sequence: TGTGCCAGCAGCCCCAACTCATCTGGAAACACCATATATTTT. This encodes CASSPNSSGNTIYF. The rearrangement links TRBV7-9 to TRBJ1-3; D is undetermined. The CDR3 is 14 residues long. Germline assignment: CDR1 SEHNR and CDR2 FQNEAQ (reference sequence). Trimming took 5 bases from V and 1 from J, leaving 9 bases between them.